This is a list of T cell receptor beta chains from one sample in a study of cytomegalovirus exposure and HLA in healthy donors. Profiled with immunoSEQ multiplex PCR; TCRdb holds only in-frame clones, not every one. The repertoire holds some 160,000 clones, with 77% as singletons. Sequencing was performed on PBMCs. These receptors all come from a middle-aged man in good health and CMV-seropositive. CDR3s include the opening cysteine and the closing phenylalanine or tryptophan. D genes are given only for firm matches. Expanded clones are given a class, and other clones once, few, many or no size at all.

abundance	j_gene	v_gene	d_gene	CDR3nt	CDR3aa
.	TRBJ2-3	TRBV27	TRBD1	TGTGCCAGCAGCCCACCCAGGGGTCTTGGACAGGGGACCTTTTACTCTAGCACAGATACGCAGTATTTT	CASSPPRGLGQGTFYSSTDTQYF
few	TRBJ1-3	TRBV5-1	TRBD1	TGCGCCAGCAGCCGGACAGGACCTGGAAACACCATATATTTT	CASSRTGPGNTIYF
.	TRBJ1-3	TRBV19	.	TGTGCCAGTAGTAGTACGGGGGGAGCGCCGGGAAACACCATATATTTT	CASSSTGGAPGNTIYF
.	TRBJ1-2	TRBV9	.	TGTGCCAGCAGCGCCGGGTCACGGGACTATGGCTACACCTTC	CASSAGSRDYGYTF
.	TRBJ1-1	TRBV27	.	TGTGCCAGCAGTTCTCGGACATCCGTTAGGGCTTTCTTT	CASSSRTSVRAFF
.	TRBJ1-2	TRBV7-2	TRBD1	TGTGCCAGCAGTCAACTTAAGACAGGGTGGGAGTATGGCTACACCTTC	CASSQLKTGWEYGYTF
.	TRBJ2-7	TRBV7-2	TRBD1	TGTGCCAGCAGCTTAGTAACAGGGGGTGCCTACCTCTCCTACGAGCAGTACTTC	CASSLVTGGAYLSYEQYF
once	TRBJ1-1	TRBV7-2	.	TGTGCCAGCAGCTTAACGCTTCTAACGGGCACTGAAGCTTTCTTT	CASSLTLLTGTEAFF
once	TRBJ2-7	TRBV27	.	TGTGCCAGCAGCGTAGGAGGCGGGGCTAATTACGAGCAGTACTTC	CASSVGGGANYEQYF
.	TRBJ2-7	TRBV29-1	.	TGCAGCGTCCTCGGTACCAGACTTTACGAGCAGTACTTC	CSVLGTRLYEQYF
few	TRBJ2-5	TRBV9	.	TGTGCCAGCAGCGTTCAGGGCCAGAGGGAGACCCAGTACTTC	CASSVQGQRETQYF
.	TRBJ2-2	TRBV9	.	TGTGCCAGCAGCTCTCCCGGGTACGAAGGAACGAACACCGGGGAGCTGTTTTTT	CASSSPGYEGTNTGELFF
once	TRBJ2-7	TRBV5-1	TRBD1	TGCGCCAGCAGCCCCGGGACAGGGGAGTACGAGCAGTACTTC	CASSPGTGEYEQYF
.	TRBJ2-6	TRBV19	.	TGTGCCAGTAGTATAGTGTGGACAGTATCTGGGGCCAACGTCCTGACTTTC	CASSIVWTVSGANVLTF
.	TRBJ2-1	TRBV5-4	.	TGTGCCAGCACCCTGACTAGTATTCCCCATGAGCAGTTCTTC	CASTLTSIPHEQFF
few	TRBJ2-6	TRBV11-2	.	TGTGCCAGCAGCTCCGCCCCACAGTGGAACTCTGGGGCCAACGTCCTGACTTTC	CASSSAPQWNSGANVLTF
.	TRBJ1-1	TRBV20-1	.	TGCAGTGCTAGTTTAGGGGCCGGAGCTTTCTTT	CSASLGAGAFF
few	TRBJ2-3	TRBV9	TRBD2	TGTGCCAGCAGCGTAGTAGCGGGGGTTGCAGATACGCAGTATTTT	CASSVVAGVADTQYF
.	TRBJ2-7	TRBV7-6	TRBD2	TGTGCCAGCAGCCCATTCGCAGCGGGGACTCGCTACGAGCAGTACTTC	CASSPFAAGTRYEQYF
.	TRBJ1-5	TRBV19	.	TGTGCCAGTAGCCACAGGGAAGGCAATCAGCCCCAGCATTTT	CASSHREGNQPQHF
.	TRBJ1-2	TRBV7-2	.	TGTGCCAGCAGCTTATATCTGGTTTCGACGGGGTATGGCTACACCTTC	CASSLYLVSTGYGYTF
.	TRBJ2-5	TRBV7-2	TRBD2	TGTGCCAGCAGCTTATTTCTCGCGGGGGGCCTATATCAAGAGACCCAGTACTTC	CASSLFLAGGLYQETQYF
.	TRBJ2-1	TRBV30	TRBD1	TGTGCCTGGAATCGACAGGGGGCCAATGAGCAGTTCTTC	CAWNRQGANEQFF
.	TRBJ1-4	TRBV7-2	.	TGTGCCAGCAGCTTAGCAAACAGTGAAAAACTGTTTTTT	CASSLANSEKLFF
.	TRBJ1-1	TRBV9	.	TGTGCCAGCAACTCCGCGGGAAGTCGCACTGAAGCTTTCTTT	CASNSAGSRTEAFF
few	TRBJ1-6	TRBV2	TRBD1	TGTGCCAGCAGTGTAGACAGGGGCGTAGGGAATTCACCCCTCCACTTT	CASSVDRGVGNSPLHF
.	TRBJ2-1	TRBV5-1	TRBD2	TGCGCCAGCCGCTCCGGGGGGTACAATGAGCAGTTCTTC	CASRSGGYNEQFF
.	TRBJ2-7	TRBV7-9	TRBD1	TGTGCCAGCAGCCTAACCCGGGACAGGGCCTACGAGCAGTACTTC	CASSLTRDRAYEQYF
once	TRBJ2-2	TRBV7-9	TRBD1	TGTGCCAGCCCGGGACAGGCGAACACCGGGGAGCTGTTTTTT	CASPGQANTGELFF
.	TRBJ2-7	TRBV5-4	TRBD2	TGTGCCAGCAGCTTAGGGAGCGGGGGGGGTATCTACGAGCAGTACTTC	CASSLGSGGGIYEQYF
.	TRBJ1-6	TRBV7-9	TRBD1	TGTGCCAGCAGCTTAGCGGAGGACAGGGGTAATTCACCCCTCCACTTT	CASSLAEDRGNSPLHF
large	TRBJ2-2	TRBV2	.	TGTGCCAGCAGTGATGGGCCGGCGAACACCGGGGAGCTGTTTTTT	CASSDGPANTGELFF
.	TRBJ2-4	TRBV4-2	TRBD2	TGTGCCAGCAGCCAAGCAACTAGCGGGGGGGAAAACATTCAGTACTTC	CASSQATSGGENIQYF
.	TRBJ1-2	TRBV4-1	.	TGCGCCAGCGCTGAGACAGGCCGTTTTGGCTACACCTTC	CASAETGRFGYTF
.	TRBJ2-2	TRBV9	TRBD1	TGTGCCAGCAGCCCAAGGACAGGGCGTAACACCGGGGAGCTGTTTTTT	CASSPRTGRNTGELFF
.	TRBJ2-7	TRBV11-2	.	TGTGCCAGCAGCTTAGGGAGCCTCATGGCCAACGAGCAGTACTTC	CASSLGSLMANEQYF
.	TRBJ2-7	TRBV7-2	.	TGTGCCAGCAGCTTAGTGTCAGGCTACGAGCAGTACTTC	CASSLVSGYEQYF
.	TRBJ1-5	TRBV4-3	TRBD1	TGCGCCAGCAGCCAAGAACCCCGGGACAGGGGCCTTTATAGCAATCAGCCCCAGCATTTT	CASSQEPRDRGLYSNQPQHF
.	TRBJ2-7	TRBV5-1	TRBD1	TGCGCCAGCAGCTTGCGAAGGGACAGCTCCTACGAGCAGTACTTC	CASSLRRDSSYEQYF
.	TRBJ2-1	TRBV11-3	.	TGTGCCAGCAGCTTAGAACAGGGTGTTGGTGAGCAGTTCTTC	CASSLEQGVGEQFF
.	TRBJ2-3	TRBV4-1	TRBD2	TGCGCCAGCAGCCAAGTGACTAGCGGGGGCACAGATACGCAGTATTTT	CASSQVTSGGTDTQYF
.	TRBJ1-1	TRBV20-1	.	TGCAGTGCTGAGGGGGTAGGAGCTTTCTTT	CSAEGVGAFF
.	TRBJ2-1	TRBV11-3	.	TGTGCCAGCAGCTGGTCTAGCGAAGACAATGAGCAGTTCTTC	CASSWSSEDNEQFF
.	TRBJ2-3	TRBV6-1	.	TGTGCCAGCAGTGAAGTCGGGACAATGGGGGCAGATACGCAGTATTTT	CASSEVGTMGADTQYF
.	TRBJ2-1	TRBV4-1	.	TGCGCCAGCAGCCTCCGGGACACATACTACAATGAGCAGTTCTTC	CASSLRDTYYNEQFF
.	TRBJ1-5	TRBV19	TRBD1	TGTGCCAGTACCCCGGGACAGGGGTTTCAGCCCCAGCATTTT	CASTPGQGFQPQHF
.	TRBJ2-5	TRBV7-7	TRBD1	TGTGCTAGCAGCTTAGCCCCGGGACAGAGAGAGACCCAGTACTTC	CASSLAPGQRETQYF
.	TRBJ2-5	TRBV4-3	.	TGCGCCAGCAGCCAAGACAGGGGTCCCGAGACCCAGTACTTC	CASSQDRGPETQYF
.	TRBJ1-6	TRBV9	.	TGTGCCAGCAGCGTAGAAGCGGGAAATTCACCCCTCCACTTT	CASSVEAGNSPLHF
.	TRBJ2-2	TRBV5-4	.	TGTGCCAGCAGCTTGGGGGTCAGGGGGAACACCGGGGAGCTGTTTTTT	CASSLGVRGNTGELFF
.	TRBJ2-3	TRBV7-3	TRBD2	TGTGCCAGCAGCTTAAGGGGAGGGGATACGCAGTATTTT	CASSLRGGDTQYF
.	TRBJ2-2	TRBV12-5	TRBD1	TGTGCTAGTGGGCCCCCCGGCCGGGACAGGGAAGGAACCGGGGAGCTGTTTTTT	CASGPPGRDREGTGELFF
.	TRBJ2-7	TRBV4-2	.	TGTGCCAGCAGCCAAAGGTCCAGGGCCACCTACGAGCAGTACTTC	CASSQRSRATYEQYF
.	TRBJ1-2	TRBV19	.	TGTGCCAGTAGTGAGACTACATATCTAAGGTTTGGCTACACCTTC	CASSETTYLRFGYTF
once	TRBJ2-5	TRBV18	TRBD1	TGTGCCAGCTCACCACCGTCTGCAGGGGGTAAGACCCAGTACTTC	CASSPPSAGGKTQYF
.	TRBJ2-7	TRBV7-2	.	TGTGCCAGCAGCTTAGCGCGGGCGGGCCTAATTTTCTACGAGCAGTACTTC	CASSLARAGLIFYEQYF
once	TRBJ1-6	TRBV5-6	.	TGTGCCAGCAGCCGACAGGAGATCTCACCCCTCCACTTT	CASSRQEISPLHF